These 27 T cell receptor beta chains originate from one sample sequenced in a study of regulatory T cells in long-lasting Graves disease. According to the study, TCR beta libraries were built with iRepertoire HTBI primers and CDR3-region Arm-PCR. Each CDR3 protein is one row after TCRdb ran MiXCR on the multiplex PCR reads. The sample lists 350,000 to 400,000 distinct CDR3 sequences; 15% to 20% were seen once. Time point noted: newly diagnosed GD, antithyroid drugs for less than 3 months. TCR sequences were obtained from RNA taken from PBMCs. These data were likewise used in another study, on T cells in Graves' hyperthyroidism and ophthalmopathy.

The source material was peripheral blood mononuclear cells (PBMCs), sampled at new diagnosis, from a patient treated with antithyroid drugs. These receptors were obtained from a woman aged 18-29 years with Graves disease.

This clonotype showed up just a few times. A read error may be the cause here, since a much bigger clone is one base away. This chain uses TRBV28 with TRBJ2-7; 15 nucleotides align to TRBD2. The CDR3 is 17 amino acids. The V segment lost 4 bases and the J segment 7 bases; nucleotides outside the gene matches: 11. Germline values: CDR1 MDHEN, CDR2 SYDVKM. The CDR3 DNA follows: TGTGCCAGCAGTTCCGGGACTAGCGGGGGGAGGAGCTATGAGCAGTACTTC. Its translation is CASSSGTSGGRSYEQYF.

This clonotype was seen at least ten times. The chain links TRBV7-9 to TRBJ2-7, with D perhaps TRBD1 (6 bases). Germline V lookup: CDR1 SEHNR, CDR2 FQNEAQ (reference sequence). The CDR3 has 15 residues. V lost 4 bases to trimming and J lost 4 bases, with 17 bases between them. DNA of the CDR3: TGTGCCAGCAGCTCGTGGGGGCCGGGGAGTTACGAGCAGTACTTC. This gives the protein CASSSWGPGSYEQYF. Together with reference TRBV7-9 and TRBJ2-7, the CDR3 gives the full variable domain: DTGVSQNPRHKITKRGQNVTFRCDPISEHNRLYWYRQTLGQGPEFLTYFQNEAQLEKSRLLSDRFSAERPKGSFSTLEIQRTEQGDSAMYLCASSSWGPGSYEQYFGPGTRLTVT.

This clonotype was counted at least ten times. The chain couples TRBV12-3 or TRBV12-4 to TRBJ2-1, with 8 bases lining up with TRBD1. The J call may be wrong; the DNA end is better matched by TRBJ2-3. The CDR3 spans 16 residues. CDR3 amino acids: CASSRGTGPKSDTQYF. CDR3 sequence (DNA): TGTGCCAGCAGTCGTGGGACAGGCCCTAAGTCGGATACGCAGTATTTT.

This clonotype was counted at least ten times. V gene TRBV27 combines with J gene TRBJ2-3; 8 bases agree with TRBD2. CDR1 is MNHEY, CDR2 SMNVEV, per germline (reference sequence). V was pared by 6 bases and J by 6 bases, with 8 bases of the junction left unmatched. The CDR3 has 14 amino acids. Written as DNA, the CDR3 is TGTGCCAGCAGAGTCCCCGGGAGGGGCGATACGCAGTATTTT. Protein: CASRVPGRGDTQYF.

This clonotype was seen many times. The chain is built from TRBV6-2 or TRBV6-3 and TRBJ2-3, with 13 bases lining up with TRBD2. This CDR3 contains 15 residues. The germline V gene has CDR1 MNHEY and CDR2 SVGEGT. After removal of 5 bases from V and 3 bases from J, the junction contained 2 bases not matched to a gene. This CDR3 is CASSGLAGATDTQYF. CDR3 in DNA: TGTGCCAGCAGTGGACTAGCGGGAGCTACAGATACGCAGTATTTT.

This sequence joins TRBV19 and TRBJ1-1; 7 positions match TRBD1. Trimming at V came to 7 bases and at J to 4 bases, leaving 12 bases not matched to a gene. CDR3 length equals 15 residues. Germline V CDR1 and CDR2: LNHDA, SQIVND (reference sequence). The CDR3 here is CASTDGGTAITEAFF. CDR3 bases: TGTGCCAGTACCGATGGGGGGACAGCGATCACTGAAGCTTTCTTT.

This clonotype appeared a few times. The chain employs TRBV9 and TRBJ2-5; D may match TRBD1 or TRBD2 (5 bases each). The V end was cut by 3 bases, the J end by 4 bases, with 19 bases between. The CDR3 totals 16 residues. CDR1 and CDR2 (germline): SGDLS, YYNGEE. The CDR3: CASSASASNGGETQYF. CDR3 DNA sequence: TGTGCCAGCAGCGCCTCCGCTTCGAATGGGGGAGAGACCCAGTACTTC.

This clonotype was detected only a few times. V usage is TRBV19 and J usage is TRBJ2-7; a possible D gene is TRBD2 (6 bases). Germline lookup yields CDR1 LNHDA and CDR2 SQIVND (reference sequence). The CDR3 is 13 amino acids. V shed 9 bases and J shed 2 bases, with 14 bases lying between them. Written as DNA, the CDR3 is TGTGCCAGAAGAAGACGGGGGACCTACGAGCAGTACTTC. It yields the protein CARRRRGTYEQYF.

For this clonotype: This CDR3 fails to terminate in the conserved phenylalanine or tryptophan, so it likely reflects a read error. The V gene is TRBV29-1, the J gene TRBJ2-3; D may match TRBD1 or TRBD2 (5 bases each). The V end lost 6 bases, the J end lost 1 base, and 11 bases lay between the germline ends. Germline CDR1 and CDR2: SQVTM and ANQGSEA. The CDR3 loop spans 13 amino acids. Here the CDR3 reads CSVGRAGTDTQYC. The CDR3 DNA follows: TGCAGCGTGGGGCGGGCCGGCACAGATACGCAGTATTGT.

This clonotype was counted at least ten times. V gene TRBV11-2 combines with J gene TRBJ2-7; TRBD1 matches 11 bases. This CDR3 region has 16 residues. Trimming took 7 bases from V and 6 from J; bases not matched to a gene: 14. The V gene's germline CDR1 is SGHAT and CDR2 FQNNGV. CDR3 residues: CASNPLGGQGAFEQYF. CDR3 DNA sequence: TGTGCCAGCAACCCTCTGGGAGGACAGGGGGCGTTCGAGCAGTACTTC.

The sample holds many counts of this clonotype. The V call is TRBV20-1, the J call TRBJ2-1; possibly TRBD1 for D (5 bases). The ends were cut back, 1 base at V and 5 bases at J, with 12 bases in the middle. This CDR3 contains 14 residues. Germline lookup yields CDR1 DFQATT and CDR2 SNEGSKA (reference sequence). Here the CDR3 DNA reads TGCAGTGCTAGAGGGCAGGGATTCAACAATGAGCAGTTCTTC. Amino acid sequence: CSARGQGFNNEQFF.

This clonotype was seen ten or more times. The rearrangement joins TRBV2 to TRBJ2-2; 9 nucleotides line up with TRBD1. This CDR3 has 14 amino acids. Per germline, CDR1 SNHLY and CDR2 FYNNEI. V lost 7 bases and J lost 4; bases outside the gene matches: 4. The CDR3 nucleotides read TGTGCCAGCAAGGAGACAGGGGGCACCGGGGAGCTGTTTTTT. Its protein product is CASKETGGTGELFF. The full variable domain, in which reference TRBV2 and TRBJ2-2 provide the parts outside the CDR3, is EPEVTQTPSHQVTQMGQEVILRCVPISNHLYFYWYRQILGQKVEFLVSFYNNEISEKSEIFDDQFSVERPDGSNFTLKIRSTKLEDSAMYFCASKETGGTGELFFGEGSRLTVL.

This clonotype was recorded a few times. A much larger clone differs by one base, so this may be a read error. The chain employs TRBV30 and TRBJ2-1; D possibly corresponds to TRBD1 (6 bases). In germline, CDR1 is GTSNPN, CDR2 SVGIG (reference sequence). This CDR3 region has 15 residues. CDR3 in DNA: TGTGCCTGGAGACGTACAGGGTATGATTACAATGAGCAGTCCTTC. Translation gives CAWRRTGYDYNEQSF.

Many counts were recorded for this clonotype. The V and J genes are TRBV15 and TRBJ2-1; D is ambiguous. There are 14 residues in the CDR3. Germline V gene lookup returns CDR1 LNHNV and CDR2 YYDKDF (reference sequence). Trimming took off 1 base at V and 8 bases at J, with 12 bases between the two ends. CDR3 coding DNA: TGTGCCACCAGCAGAGCTTTGGCTGCGGATGAGCAGTTCTTC. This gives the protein CATSRALAADEQFF.

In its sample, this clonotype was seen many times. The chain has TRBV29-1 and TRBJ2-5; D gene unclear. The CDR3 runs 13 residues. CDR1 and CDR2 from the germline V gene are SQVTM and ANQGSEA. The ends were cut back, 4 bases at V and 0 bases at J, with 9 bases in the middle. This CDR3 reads CSVGKSDQETQYF. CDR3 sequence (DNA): TGCAGCGTTGGGAAGAGCGACCAAGAGACCCAGTACTTC.

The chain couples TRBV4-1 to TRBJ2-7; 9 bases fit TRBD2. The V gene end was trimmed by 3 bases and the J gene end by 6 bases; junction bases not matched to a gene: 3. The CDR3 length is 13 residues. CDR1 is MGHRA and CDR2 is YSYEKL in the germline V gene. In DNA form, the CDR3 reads TGCGCCAGCAGCCACTTGACTAGCGGCGAGCAGTACTTC. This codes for CASSHLTSGEQYF.

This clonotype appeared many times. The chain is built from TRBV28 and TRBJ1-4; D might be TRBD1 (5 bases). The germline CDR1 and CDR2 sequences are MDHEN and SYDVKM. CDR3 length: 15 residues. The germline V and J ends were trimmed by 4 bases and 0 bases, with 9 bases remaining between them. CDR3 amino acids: CASSYGQSTNEKLFF. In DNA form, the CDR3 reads TGTGCCAGCAGTTACGGACAATCAACTAATGAAAAACTGTTTTTT.

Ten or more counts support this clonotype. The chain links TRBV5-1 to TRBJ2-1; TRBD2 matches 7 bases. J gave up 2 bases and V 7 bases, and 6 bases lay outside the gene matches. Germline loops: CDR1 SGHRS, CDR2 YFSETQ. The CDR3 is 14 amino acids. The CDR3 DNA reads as TGCGCCAGCGGGCCTAGCGGACCCTACAATGAGCAGTTCTTC. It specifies CASGPSGPYNEQFF.

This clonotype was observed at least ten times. CDR3 sequence reads: CSAPPYGPNTGELFF. The CDR3 DNA reads TGCAGTGCTCCGCCTTACGGTCCGAACACCGGGGAGCTGTTTTTT. The V call is TRBV20-1, the J call TRBJ2-2; D is undetermined. Germline values: CDR1 DFQATT, CDR2 SNEGSKA (reference sequence). The CDR3 spans 15 residues. The V gene lost 5 bases and the J gene lost 0 bases, with 13 bases spanning the gap.

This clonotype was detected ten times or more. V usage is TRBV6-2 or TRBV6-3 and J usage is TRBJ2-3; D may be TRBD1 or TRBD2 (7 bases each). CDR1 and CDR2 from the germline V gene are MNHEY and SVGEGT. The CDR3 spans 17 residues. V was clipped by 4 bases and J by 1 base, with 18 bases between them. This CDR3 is CASSFRGGSLGTDTQYF. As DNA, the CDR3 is TGTGCCAGCAGTTTCAGGGGGGGTTCTCTCGGCACAGATACGCAGTATTTT.

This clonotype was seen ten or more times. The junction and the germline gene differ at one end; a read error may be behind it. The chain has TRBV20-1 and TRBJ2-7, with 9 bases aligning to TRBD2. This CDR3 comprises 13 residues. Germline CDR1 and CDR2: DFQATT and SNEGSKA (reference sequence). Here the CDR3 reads CSAPGLASNEQYF. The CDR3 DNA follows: TGCAGTGCCCCGGGACTAGCCTCCAACGAGCAGTACTTC.

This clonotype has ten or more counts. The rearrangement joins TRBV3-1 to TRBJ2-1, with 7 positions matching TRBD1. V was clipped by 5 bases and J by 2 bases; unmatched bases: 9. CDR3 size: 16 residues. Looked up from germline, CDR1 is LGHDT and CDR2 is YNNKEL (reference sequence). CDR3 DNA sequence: TGTGCCAGCAGCAACACCGGACAGGTCGCCTACAATGAGCAGTTCTTC. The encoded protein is CASSNTGQVAYNEQFF.

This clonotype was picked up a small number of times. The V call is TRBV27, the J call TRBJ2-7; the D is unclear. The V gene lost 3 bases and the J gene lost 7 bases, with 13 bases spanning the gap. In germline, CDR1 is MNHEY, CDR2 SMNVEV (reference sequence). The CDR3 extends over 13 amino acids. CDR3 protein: CASSFTGFGEQYF. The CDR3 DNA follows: TGTGCCAGCAGTTTTACGGGCTTTGGTGAGCAGTACTTC.

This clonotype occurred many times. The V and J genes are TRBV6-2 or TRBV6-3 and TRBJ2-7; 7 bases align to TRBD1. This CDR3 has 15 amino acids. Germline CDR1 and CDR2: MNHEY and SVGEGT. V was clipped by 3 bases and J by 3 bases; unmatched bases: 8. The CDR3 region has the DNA TGTGCCAGCAGTTATCACCGGGACAGTCACTACGAGCAGTACTTC. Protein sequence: CASSYHRDSHYEQYF.

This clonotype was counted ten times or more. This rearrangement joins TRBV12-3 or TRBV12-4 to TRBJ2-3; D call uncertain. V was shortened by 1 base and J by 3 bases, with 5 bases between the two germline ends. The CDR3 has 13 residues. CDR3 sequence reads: CASSLGQTDTQYF. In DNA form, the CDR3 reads TGTGCCAGCAGTTTAGGGCAAACAGATACGCAGTATTTT.

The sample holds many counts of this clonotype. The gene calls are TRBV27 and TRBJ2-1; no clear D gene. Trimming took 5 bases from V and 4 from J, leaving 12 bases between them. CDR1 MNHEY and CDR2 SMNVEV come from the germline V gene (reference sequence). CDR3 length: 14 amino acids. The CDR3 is CASSPTNRYNEQFF. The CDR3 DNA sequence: TGTGCCAGCAGTCCCACCAACCGATACAATGAGCAGTTCTTC.

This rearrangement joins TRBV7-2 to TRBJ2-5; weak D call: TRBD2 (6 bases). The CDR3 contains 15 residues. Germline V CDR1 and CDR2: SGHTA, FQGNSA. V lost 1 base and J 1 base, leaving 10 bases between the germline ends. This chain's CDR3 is CASSLGGVVQETQYF. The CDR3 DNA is TGTGCCAGCAGCTTAGGGGGGGTCGTCCAAGAGACCCAGTACTTC.